The rows below give T cell receptor beta chains drawn from one sample of a study of vaccination effects on CD4 cells after COVID-19. No antigens are known for them. The assay was immunoSEQ multiplex PCR, and TCRdb's table has in-frame clones only and misses some. The data hold roughly 25,000 clones, with about 76% observed a single time. Specimen: CD4+ T cells from PBMCs cultured with HCoV-NL63 spike peptides, collected before COVID-19 vaccination. These receptors all stem from a human donor who had a prior SARS-CoV-2 infection. CDR3s include the opening cysteine and the closing phenylalanine or tryptophan. D genes are given only for firm matches. Size tells how often a clone was seen (once, few, many) or the class of an expanded clone, and some rows leave it out.

d_call j_call v_call clone_size cdr3_aa cdr3_nt
TRBD1 TRBJ1-3 TRBV3-1/TRBV3-2 few CASSQVTGGDTIYF TGTGCCAGCAGCCAAGTGACAGGGGGGGACACCATATATTTT
NA TRBJ1-2 TRBV30 NA CASSTVSLGYTF TGTGCCTCCTCGACCGTATCCCTCGGCTACACCTTC
NA TRBJ1-1 TRBV5-4 NA CASSLAGKWNTEAFF TGTGCCAGCAGCTTGGCGGGTAAATGGAACACTGAAGCTTTCTTT
NA TRBJ2-1 TRBV5-1 NA CASSSSSMEGGEQFF TGCGCCAGCAGCTCGTCAAGCATGGAGGGCGGTGAGCAGTTCTTC
NA TRBJ1-2 TRBV5-5 NA CASRRDGSGGGYTF TGTGCCAGCAGACGTGACGGGTCCGGGGGTGGCTACACCTTC
NA TRBJ2-2 TRBV24-1 once CATSDPQPNTGELFF TGTGCCACCAGTGACCCCCAGCCGAACACCGGGGAGCTGTTTTTT
NA TRBJ1-2 TRBV7-6 few CASSLVAGFNYGYTF TGTGCCAGCAGCTTAGTCGCAGGGTTCAACTATGGCTACACCTTC
TRBD1 TRBJ2-2 TRBV19 NA CASTTGTGGTGELFF TGTGCCAGTACTACCGGGACAGGGGGAACCGGGGAGCTGTTTTTT
TRBD1 TRBJ2-5 TRBV10-3 NA CAESGTRQGVGETQYF TGTGCCGAGTCGGGGACAAGACAGGGGGTAGGAGAGACCCAGTACTTC
NA TRBJ1-3 TRBV5-1 few CASSDQVSGNTIYF TGCGCCAGCAGCGATCAAGTCTCTGGAAACACCATATATTTT
TRBD2 TRBJ2-2 TRBV18 NA CASSWTSGGTGELFF TGTGCCAGCTCCTGGACTAGCGGGGGTACCGGGGAGCTGTTTTTT
NA TRBJ1-1 TRBV11-1 few CASSLAPDSPEAFF TGTGCCAGCAGTTTGGCCCCGGACAGTCCTGAAGCTTTCTTT
TRBD2 TRBJ2-3 TRBV2 NA CASSTPSGRIDTQYF TGTGCCAGCAGTACGCCTAGCGGGAGAATAGATACGCAGTATTTT
NA TRBJ2-2 TRBV7-3 NA CASSRDPTGELFF TGTGCCAGCAGCCGAGATCCCACCGGGGAGCTGTTTTTT
TRBD1 TRBJ2-5 TRBV2 NA CASSVDRRETQYF TGTGCCAGCAGTGTGGACAGGCGGGAGACCCAGTACTTC
NA TRBJ2-2 TRBV27 NA CASTLKAANTGELFF TGTGCCAGCACCCTAAAGGCAGCGAACACCGGGGAGCTGTTTTTT
NA TRBJ1-5 TRBV7-2 NA CASSFVTRGGQPQHF TGTGCCAGCAGCTTCGTTACCAGGGGTGGCCAGCCCCAGCATTTT
NA TRBJ2-1 TRBV7-2 NA CASSLAKTSYNEQFF TGTGCCAGCAGCTTAGCAAAGACTAGCTACAATGAGCAGTTCTTC
NA TRBJ1-1 TRBV5-1 few CASSWSNTEAFF TGCGCCAGCAGCTGGTCGAACACTGAAGCTTTCTTT
NA TRBJ1-3 TRBV6-1 NA CASSEVFSGNTIYF TGTGCCAGCAGTGAAGTCTTCTCTGGAAACACCATATATTTT
TRBD1 TRBJ1-2 TRBV5-1 NA CASSFAYRDSLGYTF TGCGCCAGCAGCTTTGCGTACCGGGACAGTTTGGGCTACACCTTC
NA TRBJ1-1 TRBV7-8 NA CASSPGPTYTEAFF TGTGCCAGCAGCCCCGGACCGACGTACACTGAAGCTTTCTTT
TRBD1 TRBJ1-6 TRBV2 NA CASRDIGTGVNSPLHF TGTGCCAGCAGAGATATTGGCACAGGGGTAAATTCACCCCTCCACTTT
NA TRBJ2-3 TRBV5-4 NA CASREGSTDTQYF TGTGCCAGCAGGGAGGGCAGCACAGATACGCAGTATTTT
NA TRBJ1-2 TRBV7-3 NA CASSFKFRIGGTYGYTF TGTGCCAGCAGCTTTAAATTCCGGATCGGGGGGACCTATGGCTACACCTTC
NA TRBJ2-5 TRBV18 NA CASSEMEGTIGTQYF TGTGCCAGCTCGGAGATGGAGGGGACGATTGGGACCCAGTACTTC
TRBD2 TRBJ2-3 TRBV11-2 once CASSLARGGSGVSTDTQYF TGTGCCAGCAGCTTAGCCCGGGGGGGTAGCGGGGTTAGCACAGATACGCAGTATTTT
TRBD1 TRBJ1-2 TRBV6-5 NA CASSYSRTGGGYGYTF TGTGCCAGCAGTTACTCTCGGACAGGGGGCGGGTATGGCTACACCTTC
NA TRBJ2-6 TRBV5-5 NA CASSFSRSGANVLTF TGTGCCAGCAGCTTCTCAAGGTCTGGGGCCAACGTCCTGACTTTC
NA TRBJ2-2 TRBV7-2 NA CASSQYRAGELFF TGTGCCAGCAGCCAGTACAGGGCCGGGGAGCTGTTTTTT
TRBD2 TRBJ2-7 TRBV15 NA CATSRAGVYEQYF TGTGCCACCAGCAGGGCGGGGGTCTACGAGCAGTACTTC
TRBD2 TRBJ2-7 TRBV30 NA CASSSGARYEQYF TGTGCCTCCTCTAGCGGGGCGAGGTACGAGCAGTACTTC
NA TRBJ2-3 TRBV6-5 once CASSYRRGATDTQYF TGTGCCAGCAGTTATAGAAGGGGGGCGACAGATACGCAGTATTTT
TRBD1 TRBJ2-5 TRBV27 NA CASSLSTDRGRETQYF TGTGCCAGCAGCCTGTCGACCGACAGGGGCAGGGAGACCCAGTACTTC
NA TRBJ1-2 TRBV28 NA CASSKRGGYTF TGTGCCAGCAGTAAAAGGGGTGGCTACACCTTC
TRBD1 TRBJ2-7 TRBV5-1 NA CASSPDRSYEQYF TGCGCCAGCAGCCCGGACAGGAGCTACGAGCAGTACTTC
TRBD1 TRBJ1-1 TRBV24-1 NA CATSDPRQGNTEAFF TGTGCCACCAGTGATCCACGACAGGGGAACACTGAAGCTTTCTTT
NA TRBJ1-1 TRBV7-9 NA CASSLAQAEAFF TGTGCCAGCAGCTTAGCGCAGGCCGAAGCTTTCTTT
NA TRBJ1-6 TRBV12-3/TRBV12-4 few CAIGVFNSPLHF TGTGCCATTGGAGTCTTCAATTCACCCCTCCACTTT
NA TRBJ2-7 TRBV5-4 NA CASSLGEHEVYEQYF TGTGCCAGCAGCTTGGGAGAACACGAAGTCTACGAGCAGTACTTC
NA TRBJ2-2 TRBV11-3 few CASSPRVPSTGELFF TGTGCCAGCAGCCCGCGGGTCCCTTCCACCGGGGAGCTGTTTTTT
NA TRBJ2-7 TRBV5-4 NA CASSAGDRISYEQYF TGTGCCAGCAGCGCAGGGGATAGGATCTCCTACGAGCAGTACTTC
NA TRBJ2-7 TRBV3-1/TRBV3-2 few CASSHTASEQYF TGTGCCAGCAGCCACACCGCTAGTGAGCAGTACTTC
NA TRBJ2-1 TRBV5-1 NA CASSFVGGGSYNEQFF TGCGCCAGCAGCTTTGTGGGAGGGGGCTCCTACAATGAGCAGTTCTTC
NA TRBJ1-1 TRBV5-1 NA CASSLLTGNTEAFF TGCGCCAGCAGCTTGCTTACAGGGAACACTGAAGCTTTCTTT
NA TRBJ2-5 TRBV5-4 NA CASSSGGRRSLETQYF TGTGCCAGCAGCTCCGGAGGGCGGCGCTCACTAGAGACCCAGTACTTC
NA TRBJ1-2 TRBV25-1 once CASSDPGSQRLGYTF TGTGCCAGCAGTGATCCAGGGTCCCAAAGGCTCGGCTACACCTTC
TRBD2 TRBJ2-3 TRBV19 few CASSLPGLAGTDTQYF TGTGCCAGTAGTCTTCCGGGACTAGCGGGCACAGATACGCAGTATTTT
NA TRBJ1-4 TRBV6-5 NA CASKTNRATNEKLFF TGTGCCAGCAAAACAAACCGTGCAACTAATGAAAAACTGTTTTTT
NA TRBJ1-3 TRBV6-5 NA CASSKRLSGNTIYF TGTGCCAGCTCTAAACGCCTCTCTGGAAACACCATATATTTT
NA TRBJ2-7 TRBV2 NA CASNLGNYEQYF TGTGCCAGCAACCTGGGGAACTACGAGCAGTACTTC
NA TRBJ1-5 TRBV20-1 few CSASLQSNQPQHF TGCAGTGCTAGTTTACAAAGCAATCAGCCCCAGCATTTT
NA TRBJ1-1 TRBV30 NA CAWSRIANTEAFF TGTGCCTGGAGTAGGATAGCGAACACTGAAGCTTTCTTT
TRBD2 TRBJ2-1 TRBV5-6 NA CASSLGLAGKQFF TGTGCCAGCAGCTTGGGGCTAGCGGGAAAGCAGTTCTTC
NA TRBJ2-7 TRBV7-9 few CASSLRGDYEQYF TGTGCCAGCAGCCTAAGGGGGGACTACGAGCAGTACTTC